This entry is about one T cell receptor (beta chain). No antigen is known for it. The DNA ends 3 residues before the CDR3 does, and the rest of the CDR3 is filled in from the germline J gene. Profiling relied on immunoSEQ multiplex PCR, and the TCRdb table lists in-frame clones only, not all of them. The sample includes 35,000 to 45,000 clones. This entry is derived from a study of T cells in women clearing cervical HPV infection. Whole-study findings and limits: Cases carried less TRBV6-7 than controls: approximately 0.1% versus 0.16%. Repertoire richness, not evenness, was significantly elevated in CIN3+ cases versus controls.

The CDR3 contains 15 residues. Looked up from germline, CDR1 is SEHNR and CDR2 is FQNEAQ (reference sequence). The receptor's source is a woman aged 18 to 75 with a cervical HPV16 infection that either progressed to CIN3+ or cleared (not recorded which). The specimen was blood buffy coat. This rearrangement joins TRBV7-9 to TRBJ1-2, with 8 bases identical to TRBD1. CDR3 DNA, as far as it was read: TGTGCCAGCAGCTTACGTGGACAGGGAGCCTACGAC. Translating gives CASSLRGQGAYD. The entire CDR3 sequence reads CASSLRGQGAYDYTF.